This TCR beta chain was observed in a study of T cells in Graves' hyperthyroidism and ophthalmopathy. Study outcomes and limitations: Blood also held most thyroid clonotypes expanded beyond 0.001. Model predictions of ophthalmopathy came a median around 6.5 months before onset.

For Graves' hyperthyroidism to be stable, ophthalmopathy could not progress within 18 months. The diagnostic basis comprised clinical symptoms, serum thyroxine and TRAb, thyroid ultrasound and orbital computed tomography. This clonotype was picked up a small number of times. Its cognate antigen is unknown. The CDR3 is 15 residues long. V lost 3 bases, J lost 1 base, and 12 bases lay in between. Germline CDR1 is SGHNT and CDR2 is YYREEE (reference sequence). TCR beta CDR3 region amplification was performed from RNA transcripts. RT-PCR in the first round (using the HTBI primer set) targeted the TCR CDR3. TCRdb itself ran the multiplex PCR reads through MiXCR, one entry per CDR3 protein. The sample shows a few hundred thousand distinct CDR3 sequences, about 15% of them seen only once.

This sequence originates from a woman aged 30 to 39 with Graves' hyperthyroidism. The chain carries TRBV5-4 and TRBJ2-3; weak D call: TRBD1 (6 bases). Sequencing used blood. CDR3 in DNA: TGTGCCAGCAGCTATCAAGGGGGTGGCACAGATACGCAGTATTTT. The encoded protein is CASSYQGGGTDTQYF.